This record covers a single T cell receptor (beta chain). Its binding antigen is unknown. No much larger clone exists at a distance of one base, and base qualities are not known. TCR cDNA was synthesized by 5'RACE template switching, through which a universal primer site and unique molecular identifiers were introduced. cDNA synthesis was primed from both the TCR alpha and TCR beta constant segments. Two PCR steps were used to amplify libraries, with sample barcodes and sequencing adapters being added in the second step. Sequencing of libraries was performed on Illumina HiSeq 2500 (2x100 bp) or NovaSeq (2x150 bp). The published analysis was carried out like this. Reads were demultiplexed and collapsed into UMI consensus sequences with MIGEC, and V(D)J alignment was performed with MiXCR. Clonotypes responding to the vaccine were identified with edgeR on replicate PBMC samples, with the criteria of FDR below 0.01 and a log2 fold change above 5 up to day 15. Bulk clonotypes were assigned CD4 or CD8 identity according to which sequenced CD4 or CD8 repertoire held them at higher abundance. TCRdb itself trimmed the public reads at Q25 with fastp, ran MiXCR and retained productive beta chains. Rows with a matching CDR3 protein are joined into one entry that keeps the most common DNA and genes. The V and J calls follow TCRdb's processing rather than the paper's. The sample data list roughly 150,000 distinct CDR3 sequences, and almost 7% of these were observed just once. Approximately 2.4% of the sample belongs to the ten largest clones.

The sample originates from a study of T cells after yellow fever vaccination (dated by TCRdb to 2018 to 2020). The study in broad terms: Libraries from fractions with low cell numbers were prepared with the SMART-Seq v4 Ultra Low Input RNA kit. To follow T-cell clones before and after primary and booster YFV17D yellow fever vaccination, bulk TCR alpha and beta repertoires were sequenced over time. Blood was collected at multiple timepoints before and after primary and secondary immunization, and bulk PBMC replicates and cell subsets were isolated. Two healthy male donors, one aged 18 to 30 and one aged 30 to 40 years, were included in the cohort.

The paper's findings and limits, for the study overall: The secondary T-cell response was found to be weaker but faster than the primary response, with a peak reached on day 5 rather than on day 15. Most clones expanded after primary vaccination (approximately 96% of CD4 and about 85% of CD8) were re-detected after the booster, suggesting that broad memory maintenance occurred. A small fraction of clonotypes showed up in both the CD4 and CD8 compartments, probably as a result of convergent recombination. The study included only two donors, which limits how far the findings can be generalized. Computational filtering was needed because FACS-sorted repertoires could contain abundant contaminating clonotypes from the bulk population.

Reading the label with the study, this specimen's treatment or condition is: live attenuated yellow fever vaccine strain. PBMCs were isolated from peripheral blood using a standard Ficoll-Paque protocol. Dynabeads CD4 and CD8 positive selection kits were used to isolate the CD4 and CD8 T-cell fractions. TriZol was used to extract RNA from bulk PBMCs, CD4 and CD8 fractions, and dextramer-positive and dextramer-negative fractions. There are 13 amino acids in the CDR3, from cysteine to phenylalanine inclusive. Only the CDR3 portion is preserved as DNA: 39 bases, with reading frame beginning at the first base. Cut back by 4 bases and 7 bases, the V and J ends lie 14 bases apart.

The chain employs TRBV12-3 or TRBV12-4 and TRBJ2-7; no confident D gene assignment can be made. Sequenced here: CD4+ T cells sorted from PBMCs, sampled about 5 days after the first yellow fever vaccination. This sequence originates from a man aged 18 to 29 who received the YFV17D yellow fever vaccine. The CDR3 protein sequence reads: CASSSRSPLEQYF. The DNA is as follows: TGTGCCAGCAGTTCCAGGAGCCCTTTGGAGCAGTACTTC.